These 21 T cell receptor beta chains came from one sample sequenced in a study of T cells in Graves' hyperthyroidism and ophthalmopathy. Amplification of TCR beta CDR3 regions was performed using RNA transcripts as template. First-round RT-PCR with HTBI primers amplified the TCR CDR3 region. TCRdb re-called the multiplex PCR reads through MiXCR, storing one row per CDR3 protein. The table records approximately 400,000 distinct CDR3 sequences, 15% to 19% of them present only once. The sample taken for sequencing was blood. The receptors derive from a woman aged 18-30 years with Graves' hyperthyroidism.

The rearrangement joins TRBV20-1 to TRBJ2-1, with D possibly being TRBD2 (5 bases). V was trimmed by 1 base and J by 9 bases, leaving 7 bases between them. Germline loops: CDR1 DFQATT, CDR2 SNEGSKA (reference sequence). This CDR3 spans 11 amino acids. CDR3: CSARGAGEQFF. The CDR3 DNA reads TGCAGTGCTAGAGGGGCGGGTGAGCAGTTCTTC.

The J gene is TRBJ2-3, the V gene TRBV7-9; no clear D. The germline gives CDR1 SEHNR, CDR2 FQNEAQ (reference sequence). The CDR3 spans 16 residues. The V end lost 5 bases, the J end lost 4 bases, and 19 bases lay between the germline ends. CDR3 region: CASSPPPDLGPDTQYF. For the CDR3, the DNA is TGTGCCAGCAGCCCACCCCCGGACCTTGGACCAGATACGCAGTATTTT.

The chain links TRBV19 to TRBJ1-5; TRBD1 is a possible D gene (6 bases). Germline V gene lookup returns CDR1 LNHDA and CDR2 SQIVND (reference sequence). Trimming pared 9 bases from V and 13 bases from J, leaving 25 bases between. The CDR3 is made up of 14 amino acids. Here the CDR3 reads CASSSGVISDTQHF. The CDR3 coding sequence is TGTGCCAGCTCCTCAGGGGTCATCTCAGATACGCAGCATTTT.

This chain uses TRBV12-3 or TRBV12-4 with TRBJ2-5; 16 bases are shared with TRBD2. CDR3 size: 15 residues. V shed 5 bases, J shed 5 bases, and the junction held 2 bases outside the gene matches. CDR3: CASSRGLAGGETQYF. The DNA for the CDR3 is TGTGCCAGCAGTAGGGGACTAGCGGGGGGGGAGACCCAGTACTTC.

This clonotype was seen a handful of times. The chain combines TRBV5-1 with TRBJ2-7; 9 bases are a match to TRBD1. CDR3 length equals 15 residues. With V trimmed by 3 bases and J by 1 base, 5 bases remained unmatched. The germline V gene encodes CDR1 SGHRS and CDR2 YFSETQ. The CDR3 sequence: CASSSAGQGSYEQYF. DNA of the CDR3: TGCGCCAGCAGCTCCGCGGGACAGGGTTCCTACGAGCAGTACTTC.

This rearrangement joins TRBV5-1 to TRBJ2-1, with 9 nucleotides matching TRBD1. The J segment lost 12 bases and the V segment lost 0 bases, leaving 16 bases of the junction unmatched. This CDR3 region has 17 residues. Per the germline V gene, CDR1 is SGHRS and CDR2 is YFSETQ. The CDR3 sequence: CASSLVSIRTGEGRQFF. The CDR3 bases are TGCGCCAGCAGCTTGGTTAGTATAAGGACAGGGGAGGGTCGGCAGTTCTTC.

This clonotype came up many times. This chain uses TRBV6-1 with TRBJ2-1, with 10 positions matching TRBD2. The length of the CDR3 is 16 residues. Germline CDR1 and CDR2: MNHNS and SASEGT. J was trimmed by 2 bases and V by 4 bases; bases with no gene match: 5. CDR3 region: CASSALAGNPYNEQFF. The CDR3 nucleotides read TGTGCCAGCAGTGCACTAGCGGGGAACCCCTACAATGAGCAGTTCTTC.

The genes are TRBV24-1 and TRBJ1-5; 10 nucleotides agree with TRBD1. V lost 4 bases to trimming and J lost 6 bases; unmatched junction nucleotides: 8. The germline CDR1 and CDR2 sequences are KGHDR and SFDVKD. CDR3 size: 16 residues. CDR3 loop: CATSEPGQGFSQPQHF. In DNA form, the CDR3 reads TGTGCCACCAGTGAGCCGGGACAGGGGTTTAGTCAGCCCCAGCATTTT.

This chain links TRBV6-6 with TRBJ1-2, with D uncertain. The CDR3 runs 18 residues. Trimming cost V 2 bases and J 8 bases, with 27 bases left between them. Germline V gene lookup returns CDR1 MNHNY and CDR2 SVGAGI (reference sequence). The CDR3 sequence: CASSYLGSAGRRAGGYTF. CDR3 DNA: TGTGCCAGCAGTTACCTCGGGTCTGCTGGGCGTCGGGCAGGAGGCTACACCTTC.

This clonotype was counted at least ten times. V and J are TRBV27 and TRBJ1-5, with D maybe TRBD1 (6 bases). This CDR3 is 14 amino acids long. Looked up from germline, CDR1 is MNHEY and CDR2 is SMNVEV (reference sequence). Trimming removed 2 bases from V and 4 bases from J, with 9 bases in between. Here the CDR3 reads CASSLAGVNQPQHF. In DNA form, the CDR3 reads TGTGCCAGCAGTTTAGCAGGGGTTAATCAGCCCCAGCATTTT.

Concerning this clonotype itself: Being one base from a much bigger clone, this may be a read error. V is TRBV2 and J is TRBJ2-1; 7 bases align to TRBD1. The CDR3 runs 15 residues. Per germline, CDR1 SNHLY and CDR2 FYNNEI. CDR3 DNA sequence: TGTGCCAGCAGTAAAGCAAGGGGGCGCAGCAATGAGCAGTTCTTC. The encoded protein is CASSKARGRSNEQFF.

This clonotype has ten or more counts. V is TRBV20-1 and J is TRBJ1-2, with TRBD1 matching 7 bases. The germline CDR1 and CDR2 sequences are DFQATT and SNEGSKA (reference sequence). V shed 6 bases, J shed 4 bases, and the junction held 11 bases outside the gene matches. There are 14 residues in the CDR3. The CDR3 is CSAREGGEPYGYTF. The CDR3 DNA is TGCAGTGCCCGGGAAGGGGGCGAACCCTATGGCTACACCTTC.

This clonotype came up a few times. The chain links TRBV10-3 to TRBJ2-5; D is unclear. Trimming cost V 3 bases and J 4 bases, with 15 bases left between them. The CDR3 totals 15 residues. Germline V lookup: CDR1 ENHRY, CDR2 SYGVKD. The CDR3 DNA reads TGTGCCATCAGTGATCTTGGAGTTTCGACAGAGACCCAGTACTTC. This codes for CAISDLGVSTETQYF.

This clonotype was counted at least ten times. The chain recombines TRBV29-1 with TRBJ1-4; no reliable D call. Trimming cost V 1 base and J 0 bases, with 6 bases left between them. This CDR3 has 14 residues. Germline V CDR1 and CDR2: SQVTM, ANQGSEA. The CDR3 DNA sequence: TGCAGCGTTGAAGGCGAATCAACTAATGAAAAACTGTTTTTT. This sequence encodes CSVEGESTNEKLFF.

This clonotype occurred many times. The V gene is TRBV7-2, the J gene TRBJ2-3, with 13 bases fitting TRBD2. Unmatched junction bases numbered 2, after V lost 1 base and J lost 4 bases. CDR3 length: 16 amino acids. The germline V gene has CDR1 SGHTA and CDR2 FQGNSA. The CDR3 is CASSLGTSGRSDTQYF. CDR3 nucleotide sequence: TGTGCCAGCAGCTTAGGGACTAGCGGGAGATCAGATACGCAGTATTTT.

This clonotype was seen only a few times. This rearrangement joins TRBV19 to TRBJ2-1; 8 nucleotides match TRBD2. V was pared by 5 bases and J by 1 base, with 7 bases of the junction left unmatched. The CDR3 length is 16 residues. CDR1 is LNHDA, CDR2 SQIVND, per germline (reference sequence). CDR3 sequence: CASSWPSGQSYNEQFF. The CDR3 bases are TGTGCCAGTAGTTGGCCTAGCGGGCAGTCCTACAATGAGCAGTTCTTC.

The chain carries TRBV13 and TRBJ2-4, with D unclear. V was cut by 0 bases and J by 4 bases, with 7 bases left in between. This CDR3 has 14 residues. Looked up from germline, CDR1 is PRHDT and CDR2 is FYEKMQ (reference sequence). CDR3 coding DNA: TGTGCCAGCAGCTTAGGACAGCGTAAAAACATTCAGTACTTC. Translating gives CASSLGQRKNIQYF. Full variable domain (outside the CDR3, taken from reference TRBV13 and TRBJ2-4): AAGVIQSPRHLIKEKRETATLKCYPIPRHDTVYWYQQGPGQDPQFLISFYEKMQSDKGSIPDRFSAQQFSDYHSELNMSSLELGDSALYFCASSLGQRKNIQYFGAGTRLSVL.

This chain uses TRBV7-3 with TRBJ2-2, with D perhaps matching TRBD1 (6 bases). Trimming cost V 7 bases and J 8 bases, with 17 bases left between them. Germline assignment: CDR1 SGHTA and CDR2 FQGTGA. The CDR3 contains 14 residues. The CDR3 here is CASKRGTLEGELFF. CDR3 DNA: TGTGCCAGCAAAAGAGGGACACTGGAGGGGGAGCTGTTTTTT.

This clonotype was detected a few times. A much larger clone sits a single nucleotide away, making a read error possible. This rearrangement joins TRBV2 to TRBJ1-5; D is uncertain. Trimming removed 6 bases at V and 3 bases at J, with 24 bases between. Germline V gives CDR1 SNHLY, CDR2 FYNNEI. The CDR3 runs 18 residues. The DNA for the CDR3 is TGTGCCAGCAGCCCAAGCCCCGGGATAGGAAGCTTCAATCAGCCCCAGCATTTT. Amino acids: CASSPSPGIGSFNQPQHF.

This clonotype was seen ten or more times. Written as DNA, the CDR3 is TGTGCCAGCAGTTTCCGACTCGGGGGTCAAGAGACCCAGTACTTC. As protein: CASSFRLGGQETQYF. V usage is TRBV28 and J usage is TRBJ2-5; D is perhaps TRBD2 (6 bases). Germline CDR1 reads MDHEN; CDR2 reads SYDVKM. V lost 3 bases to trimming and J lost 2 bases, with 13 bases between them. CDR3 length: 15 amino acids.

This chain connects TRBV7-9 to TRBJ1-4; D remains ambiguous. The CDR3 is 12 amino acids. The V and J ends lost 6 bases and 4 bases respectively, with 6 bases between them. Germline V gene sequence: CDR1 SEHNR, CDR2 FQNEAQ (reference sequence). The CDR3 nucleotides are TGTGCCAGCAGTCCGGGTAATGAAAAACTGTTTTTT. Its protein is CASSPGNEKLFF. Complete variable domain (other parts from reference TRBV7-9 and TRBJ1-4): DTGVSQNPRHKITKRGQNVTFRCDPISEHNRLYWYRQTLGQGPEFLTYFQNEAQLEKSRLLSDRFSAERPKGSFSTLEIQRTEQGDSAMYLCASSPGNEKLFFGSGTQLSVL.